The sample holds one count of the clone carrying this T cell receptor (beta chain). The antigen is unknown. With 0 bases clipped from V and 2 bases from J, the junction kept 6 bases outside the gene matches. CDR1 and CDR2 from the germline V gene are SGHVS and FQNEAQ. The CDR3 consists of 17 residues. This sample was included in a study of long-term antiretroviral therapy in people with HIV. Samples were assayed with immunoSEQ v3.0 at survey level. Each sample aimed for roughly 35,000-50,000 sequenced T-cell genomes. The assay was immunoSEQ multiplex PCR, and TCRdb's table has in-frame clones only and misses some. The sample consists of roughly 23,000 clones, around 86% of them appearing once. Study findings and constraints: Regardless of time point, clones expanded before ART dominated the repertoire.

The gene calls are TRBV7-8 and TRBJ2-5; 10 nucleotides agree with TRBD1. This receptor was obtained from a woman aged 25 to 39 with HIV. The specimen comprised unsorted PBMCs, sampled 1.8 years before starting antiretroviral therapy. This chain's CDR3 is CASSLARTGGVQETQYF. In DNA form, the CDR3 reads TGTGCCAGCAGCTTAGCGAGGACAGGGGGAGTTCAAGAGACCCAGTACTTC.